Reported below is one TCR beta chain. This sample stems from a study of blood T cell repertoires in COVID-19. About the study: The United States, Italy and Spain provided the acute and convalescent COVID-19 samples. PBMCs, B-cell-depleted T cells, or T cells were the source of the cDNA or gDNA that made up the material.

Data came from immunoSEQ multiplex PCR; TCRdb stores just in-frame clones and leaves some out. Among over 80,000 clones, 91% were seen once, and the ten largest hold roughly 1.8%. Germline V gene data show CDR1 as SGHTA and CDR2 as FQGNSA. V lost 2 bases and J lost 6, with 10 bases in between. The CDR3 is 14 residues long. The sample consisted of peripheral blood. The sequence was collected from a human donor with active COVID-19. The donor label of this sample is uncertain. The rearrangement joins TRBV7-2 to TRBJ2-2; D might be TRBD2 (6 bases). The CDR3 reads CASSLNRESGELFF. CDR3 DNA: TGTGCCAGCAGCTTAAATCGGGAGTCCGGGGAGCTGTTTTTT.